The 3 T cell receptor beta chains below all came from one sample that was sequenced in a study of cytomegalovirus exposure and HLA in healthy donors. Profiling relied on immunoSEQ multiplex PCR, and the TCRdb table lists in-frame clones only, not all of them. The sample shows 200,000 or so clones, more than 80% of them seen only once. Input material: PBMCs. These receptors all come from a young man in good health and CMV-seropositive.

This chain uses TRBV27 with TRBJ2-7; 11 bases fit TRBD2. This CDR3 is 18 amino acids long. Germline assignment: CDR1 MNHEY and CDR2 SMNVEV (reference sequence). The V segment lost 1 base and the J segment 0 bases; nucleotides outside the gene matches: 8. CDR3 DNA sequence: TGTGCCAGCAGTTTATTCGGGACTAGCGGCCCGATCTCCTACGAGCAGTACTTC. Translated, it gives CASSLFGTSGPISYEQYF.

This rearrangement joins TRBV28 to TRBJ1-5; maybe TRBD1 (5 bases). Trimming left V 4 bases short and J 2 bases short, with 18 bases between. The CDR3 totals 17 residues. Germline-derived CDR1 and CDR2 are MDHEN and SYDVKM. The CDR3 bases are TGTGCCAGCAGTTCTCGAGGCGGGGGAGGGGGCAATCAGCCCCAGCATTTT. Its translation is CASSSRGGGGGNQPQHF.

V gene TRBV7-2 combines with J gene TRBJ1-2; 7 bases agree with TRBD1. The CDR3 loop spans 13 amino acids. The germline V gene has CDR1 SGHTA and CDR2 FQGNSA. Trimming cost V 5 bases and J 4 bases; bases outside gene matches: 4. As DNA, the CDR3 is TGTGCCAGCAGCCGAGGGACAGTCTATGGCTACACCTTC. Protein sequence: CASSRGTVYGYTF.